Listed below are T cell receptor beta chains from one sample, sequenced in a study of vaccination effects on CD4 cells after COVID-19. No antigens are known for them. TCRdb's table, derived via immunoSEQ multiplex PCR, lists solely in-frame clones and lacks some. The repertoire holds some 46,000 clones, with approximately 82% as singletons. The sequences come from CD4+ T cells from PBMCs cultured without peptide, collected after COVID-19 vaccination. The receptors come from a human donor who had a prior SARS-CoV-2 infection. The CDR3 runs from the conserved cysteine through the conserved F or W. A D gene is named only where the DNA matches it firmly. Not all rows give a size; the values are once, few, many and, for expanded clones, a class.

V gene	D gene	J gene	clone size	CDR3 DNA	CDR3 protein
TRBV5-4	TRBD2	TRBJ2-1	.	TGTGCCAGCAGCCGGAGGGACTACAGCAATGAGCAGTTCTTC	CASSRRDYSNEQFF
TRBV5-6	.	TRBJ1-4	once	TGTGCCAGCAGCTACGTTACAGGGAGCGATGAAAAACTGTTTTTT	CASSYVTGSDEKLFF
TRBV7-9	TRBD1	TRBJ2-1	few	TGTGCCAGCAGCTTAGGGGACAGGGATGATGAGCAGTTCTTC	CASSLGDRDDEQFF
TRBV18	.	TRBJ2-1	once	TGTGCCAGCTCACTCGACCGGGACGTGTTATACAATGAGCAGTTCTTC	CASSLDRDVLYNEQFF
TRBV30	TRBD2	TRBJ2-3	.	TGTGCCTGGAGTGTACTAGCGGGGGGTGTAGGCACAGATACGCAGTATTTT	CAWSVLAGGVGTDTQYF
TRBV3-1/TRBV3-2	.	TRBJ2-2	.	TGTGCCAGCAGCCAACCGGGGGCCCCCACCGGGGAGCTGTTTTTT	CASSQPGAPTGELFF
TRBV19	.	TRBJ2-2	.	TGTGCCAGTAGTAGGGGACGGGGATCCTCCGGGGAGCTGTTTTTT	CASSRGRGSSGELFF
TRBV19	.	TRBJ2-1	.	TGTGCCAGTAGTAAGGGACGGACCCTCTACAATGAGCAGTTCTTC	CASSKGRTLYNEQFF
TRBV12-5	.	TRBJ2-1	once	TGTGCTAGTGGTTTGCGGGATGAGCAGTTCTTC	CASGLRDEQFF
TRBV10-1	TRBD1	TRBJ1-6	few	TGCGCCAGCAGCGGGGGTACAGGGGAGGGTTCACCCCTCCACTTT	CASSGGTGEGSPLHF
TRBV5-1	.	TRBJ2-7	.	TGCGCCAGCAGCTTGGTGCGGCAGGGATACTCCTACGAGCAGTACTTC	CASSLVRQGYSYEQYF
TRBV9	.	TRBJ2-3	.	TGTGCCAGCAGCGTGAGAGACGCTTTAGGACTCACAGATACGCAGTATTTT	CASSVRDALGLTDTQYF
TRBV5-6	.	TRBJ1-1	once	TGTGCCAGCAGCTTATATTCCACAATGAACACTGAAGCTTTCTTT	CASSLYSTMNTEAFF
TRBV6-6	.	TRBJ2-5	.	TGTGCCAGCAGATTACAGGGAATACCAGAGACCCAGTACTTC	CASRLQGIPETQYF
TRBV11-3	.	TRBJ2-7	.	TGTGCCAGCAGCTTTTCCGGGGGTAACCACGAGCAGTACTTC	CASSFSGGNHEQYF
TRBV7-2	.	TRBJ1-5	few	TGTGCCAGCAGCTATAGTAGCAATCAGCCCCAGCATTTT	CASSYSSNQPQHF
TRBV2	.	TRBJ2-7	.	TGTGCCAGCAGTGAAGGGCTCACCAGAGAGCAGTACTTC	CASSEGLTREQYF
TRBV5-5	.	TRBJ2-3	.	TGTGCCAGCAGCTTGGCCGGGAGCACAGATACGCAGTATTTT	CASSLAGSTDTQYF
TRBV4-1	.	TRBJ2-3	.	TGCGCCAGCAGCCACCGACTAGGGAATAGGGCAGATACGCAGTATTTT	CASSHRLGNRADTQYF
TRBV7-3	.	TRBJ2-5	.	TGTGCCAGCAGCTACGGACAATCGGAGACCCAGTACTTC	CASSYGQSETQYF